These 23 T cell receptor beta chains were sequenced from one sample in a study of molecular identifiers for immune sequencing clone quantification. One entry per CDR3 protein results from TCRdb running MiXCR on the PCR reads. Among 300,000 to 400,000 distinct CDR3 sequences listed, around 21% were seen once. Material: naive CD8+ T cells from blood, with Jurkat cell RNA spiked in. Indicated subset: FACS-sorted CD8+CD4-CCR7+CD45RA+ naive T cells. These receptors were obtained from a human donor in good health. Some libraries in this study had Jurkat cell RNA spiked in.

This clonotype was seen a few times. The rearrangement joins TRBV3-1 to TRBJ2-7; D is perhaps TRBD2 (5 bases). Germline V gene sequence: CDR1 LGHDT, CDR2 YNNKEL (reference sequence). This CDR3 spans 15 amino acids. Trimming took 3 bases from V and 3 from J, leaving 15 bases between them. CDR3: CASSHTGRGVYEQYF. CDR3 nucleotide sequence: TGTGCCAGCAGCCACACTGGACGGGGAGTCTACGAGCAGTACTTC.

This clonotype was detected ten times or more. J is TRBJ2-5 and V is TRBV9; TRBD1 is a possible D gene (6 bases). Germline V gene lookup returns CDR1 SGDLS and CDR2 YYNGEE. V lost 3 bases and J 3 bases, leaving 12 bases between the germline ends. The CDR3 is 14 amino acids. CDR3 loop: CASSALDRKETQYF. The CDR3, as DNA: TGTGCCAGCAGCGCCTTGGACAGAAAAGAGACCCAGTACTTC.

The chain carries TRBV29-1 and TRBJ2-1, with 7 bases lining up with TRBD2. V lost 1 base and J lost 2; bases outside the gene matches: 8. CDR1 and CDR2 (germline): SQVTM, ANQGSEA. This CDR3 has 16 residues. CDR3 bases: TGCAGCGTTGAAGTGGGGAGGGGTTCCCCCTACAATGAGCAGTTCTTC. As protein: CSVEVGRGSPYNEQFF.

This clonotype was detected many times. This chain links TRBV25-1 with TRBJ2-6, with no clear D. Germline V gene data show CDR1 as MGHDK and CDR2 as SYGVNS. V was trimmed by 3 bases and J by 0 bases, leaving 12 bases between them. This CDR3 comprises 17 residues. The CDR3 region has the DNA TGTGCCAGCAGTGAGGTGAGGAAACCCTCTGGGGCCAACGTCCTGACTTTC. Encoded protein: CASSEVRKPSGANVLTF.

About this clonotype itself: This may arise from a read error, as a much more abundant clone is one base away. This CDR3 reads CASSPWECQLNIQYF. The DNA of the CDR3 is TGTGCCAGCAGTCCGTGGGAATGTCAGCTAAACATTCAGTACTTC. The chain joins TRBV27 to TRBJ2-4; D unclear. V lost 5 bases to trimming and J lost 6 bases, with 17 bases between them. The length of the CDR3 is 15 residues. Germline-derived CDR1 and CDR2 are MNHEY and SMNVEV (reference sequence).

This clonotype was seen a single time. A much larger clone differs by one base, so this may be a read error. J is TRBJ2-3 and V is TRBV30, with D perhaps TRBD1 (6 bases). CDR1 GTSNPN and CDR2 SVGIG come from the germline V gene (reference sequence). The CDR3 loop spans 13 amino acids. Trimming removed 2 bases at V and 4 bases at J, with 10 bases between. The CDR3 DNA reads as TGTGCCTGGAGTAGGGGGTTCGCAGATACGCAGTATTTT. This codes for CAWSRGFADTQYF.

This clonotype was seen a few times. The chain has TRBV6-2 or TRBV6-3 and TRBJ1-5; D gene unclear. This CDR3 is built from 13 residues. The germline V and J ends were trimmed by 7 bases and 2 bases, with 9 bases remaining between them. Germline V gene data show CDR1 as MNHEY and CDR2 as SVGEGT. This CDR3 is CASTYRGNQPQHF. The CDR3 region has the DNA TGTGCCAGCACTTATAGGGGCAATCAGCCCCAGCATTTT.

About this clonotype itself: One end of the junction fails to match germline, which may point to a read error. The chain is built from TRBV6-2 or TRBV6-3 and TRBJ2-6, with a possible D match to TRBD1 (5 bases). The CDR3 spans 14 residues. The germline gives CDR1 MNHEY, CDR2 SVGEGT. In DNA form, the CDR3 reads TGTGCCAGCAGTTACCTCTCTGGGGCCAACGTCCCGACTTTC. Residues: CASSYLSGANVPTF.

As concerns this clonotype: Since a much larger clone is just one base distant, this may be a read error. The V call is TRBV28, the J call TRBJ2-5, with D perhaps TRBD1 (5 bases). The CDR3 is made up of 16 amino acids. Germline V gives CDR1 MDHEN, CDR2 SYDVKM. This chain's CDR3 is CASSLERGAIQETQCF. The DNA for the CDR3 is TGTGCCAGCAGTTTGGAAAGGGGCGCAATACAAGAGACCCAGTGCTTC.

This clonotype turned up a few times. The J gene is TRBJ2-7, the V gene TRBV7-9; D is unresolved. V lost 4 bases and J 2 bases, leaving 12 bases between the germline ends. CDR1 SEHNR and CDR2 FQNEAQ come from the germline V gene (reference sequence). This CDR3 comprises 14 residues. The CDR3 loop reads CASSSGVRTYEQYF. The CDR3 DNA reads TGTGCCAGCAGCTCCGGAGTCAGGACCTACGAGCAGTACTTC. Drawing the rest from reference TRBV7-9 and TRBJ2-7, the complete variable domain is DTGVSQNPRHKITKRGQNVTFRCDPISEHNRLYWYRQTLGQGPEFLTYFQNEAQLEKSRLLSDRFSAERPKGSFSTLEIQRTEQGDSAMYLCASSSGVRTYEQYFGPGTRLTVT.

With respect to this clonotype: A read error may produce the germline difference seen at one junction end. This chain links TRBV12-3 or TRBV12-4 with TRBJ1-4; D not certain. The CDR3 runs to 14 residues. The CDR3 DNA sequence: TGTGCCAGCAGGCCGGACGGAGTTAATGAAAAACTGTCTTTT. Its translation: CASRPDGVNEKLSF.

As to this clonotype: It may be a read error: a sequence one base away is much more abundant. The chain carries TRBV20-1 and TRBJ2-5; D remains unclear. There are 11 residues in the CDR3. Trimming cost V 6 bases and J 4 bases, with 9 bases left between them. The germline CDR1 and CDR2 sequences are DFQATT and SNEGSKA (reference sequence). CDR3 residues: CSALKRETQYF. CDR3 DNA sequence: TGCAGTGCCCTCAAGCGAGAGACCCAGTACTTC.

As DNA, the CDR3 is TGTGCCAGCAGTTCAGTGGGACAGGGGGTTAATTACGAGCAGTACTTC. It translates to CASSSVGQGVNYEQYF. V and J are TRBV27 and TRBJ2-7; TRBD1 matches 11 bases. The germline CDR1 and CDR2 sequences are MNHEY and SMNVEV (reference sequence). The CDR3 totals 16 residues. Germline trimming cut 4 bases from V and 4 bases from J; bases unmatched to any gene: 9.

This clonotype appeared many times. The J gene is TRBJ1-4, the V gene TRBV2; TRBD1 is a possible D gene (6 bases). V was cut by 7 bases and J by 0 bases, with 12 bases left in between. The CDR3 is 15 amino acids. Germline V lookup: CDR1 SNHLY, CDR2 FYNNEI. The CDR3 loop is CASTARDTTNEKLFF. The CDR3 nucleotides are TGTGCCAGCACCGCTAGGGACACAACTAATGAAAAACTGTTTTTT.

There are many counts of this clonotype. The chain is built from TRBV19 and TRBJ2-2; perhaps TRBD2 as D (6 bases). Germline assignment: CDR1 LNHDA and CDR2 SQIVND (reference sequence). V was shortened by 3 bases and J by 3 bases, with 11 bases between the two germline ends. This CDR3 has 15 amino acids. The DNA of the CDR3 is TGTGCCAGTAGTATGGGGACTGTCCACACCGGGGAGCTGTTTTTT. This gives the protein CASSMGTVHTGELFF.

This clonotype was counted many times. The gene calls are TRBV4-3 and TRBJ1-1; tentative D call: TRBD1 (5 bases). This CDR3 has 14 residues. Germline-derived CDR1 and CDR2 are LGHNA and YSLEER. V dropped 1 base and J dropped 8 bases, with 14 bases sitting between them. The CDR3, as DNA: TGCGCCAGCAGCCAAGGGACGGTCAACAGGGAAGCTTTCTTT. This translates into CASSQGTVNREAFF.

This clonotype was seen once. This may be a read error, as it is one base from a much larger clone. The chain is built from TRBV5-1 and TRBJ2-7, with TRBD2 identical over 10 bases. The CDR3 loop spans 15 amino acids. Germline V gives CDR1 SGHRS, CDR2 YFSETQ. CDR3 sequence (DNA): TGCGCCAGCAACCCTTCCTCTAGCGGGAGCCTCGAGCAGAACTTC. It translates to CASNPSSSGSLEQNF.

This clonotype came up many times. This chain uses TRBV7-2 with TRBJ2-7; no reliable D call. V gave up 4 bases and J gave up 2 bases, with 6 bases separating them. CDR3 length: 12 residues. Germline CDR1 reads SGHTA; CDR2 reads FQGNSA. The CDR3 region has the DNA TGTGCCAGCAGCTACGTCCCCTACGAGCAGTACTTC. Its protein product is CASSYVPYEQYF.

This clonotype showed up many times. This chain uses TRBV27 with TRBJ1-5; D perhaps matches TRBD1 (6 bases). V was pared by 3 bases and J by 6 bases, with 12 bases between. Germline assignment: CDR1 MNHEY and CDR2 SMNVEV (reference sequence). This CDR3 is built from 14 residues. CDR3 sequence: CASSFAGEGQPQHF. The CDR3, as DNA: TGTGCCAGCAGTTTCGCAGGGGAAGGTCAGCCCCAGCATTTT.

This clonotype was counted at least ten times. The chain has TRBV7-9 and TRBJ2-4; possibly TRBD1 for D (6 bases). V lost 5 bases and J 6 bases, leaving 17 bases between the germline ends. This CDR3 has 15 residues. Germline V gene lookup returns CDR1 SEHNR and CDR2 FQNEAQ (reference sequence). CDR3 sequence: CASSTRTAWGNIQYF. For the CDR3, the DNA is TGTGCCAGCAGCACGAGGACAGCTTGGGGAAACATTCAGTACTTC.

This clonotype was seen ten or more times. This chain uses TRBV6-5 with TRBJ1-1; unclear D gene. Germline-derived CDR1 and CDR2 are MNHEY and SVGAGI. The V and J ends lost 3 bases and 0 bases respectively, with 8 bases between them. CDR3 length: 14 residues. DNA for the CDR3: TGTGCCAGCAGTTATGGGGTCATGAACACTGAAGCTTTCTTT. Translation gives CASSYGVMNTEAFF.

In this sample, this clonotype turned up many times. This rearrangement joins TRBV27 to TRBJ2-1; D is undetermined. The germline CDR1 and CDR2 sequences are MNHEY and SMNVEV (reference sequence). With 6 bases removed from V and 7 bases from J, the gap between germline ends came to 13 bases. The CDR3 sequence is 13 residues long. The CDR3 DNA reads as TGTGCCAGCAGCTTTGGCCCGTCGAATGAGCAGTTCTTC. This gives the protein CASSFGPSNEQFF.

This clonotype was counted many times. The rearrangement joins TRBV29-1 to TRBJ2-5; 7 positions match TRBD1. The CDR3 is 13 residues long. CDR1 is SQVTM, CDR2 ANQGSEA, per germline. With 7 bases clipped from V and 5 bases from J, the junction kept 10 bases outside the gene matches. This CDR3 reads CSATDRVGETQYF. DNA of the CDR3: TGCAGCGCCACCGACAGGGTCGGGGAGACCCAGTACTTC.